The sequence of this T cell receptor beta chain was determined in a study of blood T cell repertoires in COVID-19. The protocol was immunoSEQ multiplex PCR, while the TCRdb copy is restricted to in-frame clones and leaves out a portion. The sample lists a few hundred thousand clones; around 92% were seen once. Germline V lookup: CDR1 SGHVT, CDR2 SQSDAQ. Between the trimmed V and J ends, which lost 1 base and 7 bases, there was a span of 19 bases. There are 17 residues in the CDR3. The material sequenced was peripheral blood. The sequence was obtained from a woman under 40 with COVID-19, enrolled during active disease. The chain couples TRBV7-4 to TRBJ2-2; maybe TRBD1 (6 bases). CDR3 loop: CASSLVSRGPQGGELFF. In nucleotides, the CDR3 is TGTGCCAGCAGCTTAGTGTCTCGTGGCCCACAGGGCGGGGAGCTGTTTTTT.